This is a list of T cell receptor beta chains from one sample in a study of blood T cell dynamics during melanoma immunotherapy. Data came from immunoSEQ multiplex PCR; TCRdb stores just in-frame clones and leaves some out. Among 3,600 or so clones listed, roughly 97% were seen once. The sequencing used effector memory CD8+ T cells from blood, collected from a patient treated with checkpoint blockade. These receptors were obtained from a human donor with melanoma. Each CDR3 is given with its conserved first and last residue. D genes are given only for firm matches. Rows may omit the clone size; those that give it use once, few, many or a size class.

j_call: TRBJ2-2
clone_size: .
v_call: TRBV12-5
d_call: TRBD1
cdr3_nt: TGTGCTAGTGGTTTTGGACAGGGAAATGTCGGGGAGCTGTTTTTT
cdr3_aa: CASGFGQGNVGELFF

j_call: TRBJ2-7
clone_size: once
v_call: TRBV7-9
d_call: TRBD2
cdr3_nt: TGTGCCAGCAGCTCTCCGCGGCTTAGCGGGAGCAACGAGCAGTACTTC
cdr3_aa: CASSSPRLSGSNEQYF

j_call: TRBJ1-1
clone_size: .
v_call: TRBV7-9
d_call: TRBD1
cdr3_nt: TGTGCCAGCAGCCACCTGGACAGGGGTTCGACTGAAGCTTTCTTT
cdr3_aa: CASSHLDRGSTEAFF

j_call: TRBJ1-1
clone_size: once
v_call: TRBV7-2
d_call: TRBD1
cdr3_nt: TGTGCCAGCAGCTACACAGGGGCGGAAGCTTTCTTT
cdr3_aa: CASSYTGAEAFF

j_call: TRBJ1-5
clone_size: .
v_call: TRBV25-1
d_call: .
cdr3_nt: TGTGCCAGTTCCCCTCCCGGGTTCAATCAGCCCCAGCATTTT
cdr3_aa: CASSPPGFNQPQHF

j_call: TRBJ2-7
clone_size: once
v_call: TRBV7-9
d_call: .
cdr3_nt: TGTGCCAGCAGCCACGGACGGTTACCTACCTACGAGCAGTACTTC
cdr3_aa: CASSHGRLPTYEQYF

j_call: TRBJ1-1
clone_size: .
v_call: TRBV28
d_call: TRBD1
cdr3_nt: TGTGCCAGCAGTTACGACAGGGGAGACACTGAAGCTTTCTTT
cdr3_aa: CASSYDRGDTEAFF

j_call: TRBJ2-1
clone_size: .
v_call: TRBV19
d_call: .
cdr3_nt: TGTGCCAGTAGTTTAATAGGGGAGGAGCAGTTCTTC
cdr3_aa: CASSLIGEEQFF

j_call: TRBJ2-7
clone_size: .
v_call: TRBV7-2
d_call: .
cdr3_nt: TGTGCCAGCAGCTGGATGTCGGACTGGACCTACGAGCAGTACTTC
cdr3_aa: CASSWMSDWTYEQYF

j_call: TRBJ2-5
clone_size: .
v_call: TRBV6-1
d_call: TRBD2
cdr3_nt: TGTGCCAGCAGTAGGAGGGAGGGCCCTCAGGAGACCCAGTACTTC
cdr3_aa: CASSRREGPQETQYF

j_call: TRBJ2-1
clone_size: .
v_call: TRBV4-1
d_call: .
cdr3_nt: TGCGCCAGCAGCCAAGATGATAAGATGTGGAGCAGCCATGAGCAGTTCTTC
cdr3_aa: CASSQDDKMWSSHEQFF

j_call: TRBJ2-1
clone_size: .
v_call: TRBV7-9
d_call: .
cdr3_nt: TGTGCCAGCAGCTTAGTCCAAAATAGCGGAAAATCCTACAATGAGCAGTTCTTC
cdr3_aa: CASSLVQNSGKSYNEQFF

j_call: TRBJ2-3
clone_size: .
v_call: TRBV2
d_call: TRBD1
cdr3_nt: TGTGCCAGACAGGGGAGTCGGACAGATACGCAGTATTTT
cdr3_aa: CARQGSRTDTQYF

j_call: TRBJ1-4
clone_size: .
v_call: TRBV19
d_call: .
cdr3_nt: TGTGCCAGTAGTATACGGGCAACAACTAATGAAAAACTGTTTTTT
cdr3_aa: CASSIRATTNEKLFF

j_call: TRBJ2-5
clone_size: once
v_call: TRBV27
d_call: .
cdr3_nt: TGTGCCAGCAGTTTATCCATAACCCGGGGGACGGAGACCCAGTACTTC
cdr3_aa: CASSLSITRGTETQYF

j_call: TRBJ2-7
clone_size: .
v_call: TRBV27
d_call: TRBD1
cdr3_nt: TGTGCCAGCAGTTCAAGGGCACAGGGGCTTTCCTACGAGCAGTACTTC
cdr3_aa: CASSSRAQGLSYEQYF

j_call: TRBJ1-3
clone_size: once
v_call: TRBV4-3
d_call: .
cdr3_nt: TGCGCCAGCAGCCAAGCCCCCAATGGGGTGTATGGAAACACCATATATTTT
cdr3_aa: CASSQAPNGVYGNTIYF

j_call: TRBJ1-5
clone_size: .
v_call: TRBV28
d_call: TRBD1
cdr3_nt: TGTGCCAGCAGTTTAGGAGGCAGGGGGAATCAGCCCCAGCATTTT
cdr3_aa: CASSLGGRGNQPQHF

j_call: TRBJ1-1
clone_size: .
v_call: TRBV19
d_call: .
cdr3_nt: TGTGCCAGTAGTATAGTTCGGAACACTGAAGCTTTCTTT
cdr3_aa: CASSIVRNTEAFF

j_call: TRBJ2-1
clone_size: .
v_call: TRBV19
d_call: TRBD1
cdr3_nt: TGTGCCAGTAGTATAAGGACAGGGGCGCCCTACAATGAGCAGTTCTTC
cdr3_aa: CASSIRTGAPYNEQFF

j_call: TRBJ1-5
clone_size: once
v_call: TRBV28
d_call: .
cdr3_nt: TGTGCCAGCGATGATGGGGCACAGCCCCAGCATTTT
cdr3_aa: CASDDGAQPQHF

j_call: TRBJ2-5
clone_size: .
v_call: TRBV5-1
d_call: .
cdr3_nt: TGCGCCAGCAGCCCCGTTTTGGGAAAAGAGACCCAGTACTTC
cdr3_aa: CASSPVLGKETQYF

j_call: TRBJ2-7
clone_size: .
v_call: TRBV27
d_call: .
cdr3_nt: TGTGCCAGCAGTTTGGCGCTGGGCTCCTACGAGCAGTACTTC
cdr3_aa: CASSLALGSYEQYF

j_call: TRBJ2-3
clone_size: .
v_call: TRBV9
d_call: .
cdr3_nt: TGTGCCAGCAGCGAGGGGTTGGGGGAGTGGTTAGATACGCAGTATTTT
cdr3_aa: CASSEGLGEWLDTQYF

j_call: TRBJ2-1
clone_size: .
v_call: TRBV10-1
d_call: TRBD2
cdr3_nt: TGCGCCAGCAGTAGGACTAGCAATGAGCAGTTCTTC
cdr3_aa: CASSRTSNEQFF

j_call: TRBJ1-2
clone_size: .
v_call: TRBV5-6
d_call: TRBD1
cdr3_nt: TGTGCCAGCCGACAGGGTAACGACTATGGCTACACCTTC
cdr3_aa: CASRQGNDYGYTF

j_call: TRBJ2-1
clone_size: .
v_call: TRBV28
d_call: TRBD1
cdr3_nt: TGTGCCAGCAATGAGCCTGGGACAGGGGACAATGAGCAGTTCTTC
cdr3_aa: CASNEPGTGDNEQFF

j_call: TRBJ2-6
clone_size: .
v_call: TRBV27
d_call: TRBD2
cdr3_nt: TGTGCCAGCAGTTTAAAAACTAGCGGGAGGTGGCCTGGGGCCAACGTCCTGACTTTC
cdr3_aa: CASSLKTSGRWPGANVLTF

j_call: TRBJ1-5
clone_size: .
v_call: TRBV10-2
d_call: TRBD1
cdr3_nt: TGCGCCAGCAGTGAGTCGAAGGGGGCTGGCAGCAATCAGCCCCAGCATTTT
cdr3_aa: CASSESKGAGSNQPQHF

j_call: TRBJ2-1
clone_size: .
v_call: TRBV4-3
d_call: .
cdr3_nt: TGCGCCAGCAGTGAGACCCGAGCGGGTCTTGAGCAGTTCTTC
cdr3_aa: CASSETRAGLEQFF

j_call: TRBJ2-1
clone_size: .
v_call: TRBV19
d_call: .
cdr3_nt: TGTGCCAGTAGTATCTGGGGAGCTGACAATGAGCAGTTCTTC
cdr3_aa: CASSIWGADNEQFF